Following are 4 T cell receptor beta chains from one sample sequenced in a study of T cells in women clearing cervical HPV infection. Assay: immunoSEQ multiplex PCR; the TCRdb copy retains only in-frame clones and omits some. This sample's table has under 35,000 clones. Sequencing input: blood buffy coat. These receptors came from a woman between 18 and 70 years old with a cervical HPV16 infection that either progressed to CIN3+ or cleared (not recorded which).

The CDR3 protein is CASSLYAAASTDTQYF. CDR3 DNA, as far as it was read: TGTGCCAGCAGCTTGTATGCGGCGGCTAGCACAGATACG. The chain carries TRBV5-4 and TRBJ2-3; D ambiguous. The CDR3 end is not reached by the read, which stops 3 residues before it; the germline J gene fills it in. Trimming took off 1 base at V and 0 bases at J, with 12 bases between the two ends. The CDR3 consists of 16 residues. Germline V gene sequence: CDR1 SGHNT, CDR2 YYREEE (reference sequence).

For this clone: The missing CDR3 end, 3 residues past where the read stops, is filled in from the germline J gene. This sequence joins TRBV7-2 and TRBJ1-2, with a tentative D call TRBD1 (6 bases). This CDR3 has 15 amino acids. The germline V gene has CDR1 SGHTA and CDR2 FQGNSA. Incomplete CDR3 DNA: TGTGCCAGCAGCAATAGCGGGGGGCCCCACAATGAC. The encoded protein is CASSNSGGPHND. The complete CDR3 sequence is CASSNSGGPHNDYTF.

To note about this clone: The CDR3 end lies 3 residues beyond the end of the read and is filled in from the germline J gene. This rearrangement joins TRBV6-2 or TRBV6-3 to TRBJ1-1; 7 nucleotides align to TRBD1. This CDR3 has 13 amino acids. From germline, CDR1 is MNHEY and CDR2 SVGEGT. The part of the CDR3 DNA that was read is TGTGCCAGCAGTTCTCTAGGACAGGAGGAA. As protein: CASSSLGQEE. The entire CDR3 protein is CASSSLGQEEAFF.

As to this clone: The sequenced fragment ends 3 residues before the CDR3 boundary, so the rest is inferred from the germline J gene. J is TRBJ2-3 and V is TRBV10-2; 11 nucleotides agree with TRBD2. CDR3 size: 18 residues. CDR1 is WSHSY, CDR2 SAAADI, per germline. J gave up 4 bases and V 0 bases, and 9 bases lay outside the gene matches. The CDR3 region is CASSESRASGGQADTQYF. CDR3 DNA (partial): TGCGCCAGCAGTGAGTCGAGAGCTAGCGGGGGGCAGGCAGATACG.